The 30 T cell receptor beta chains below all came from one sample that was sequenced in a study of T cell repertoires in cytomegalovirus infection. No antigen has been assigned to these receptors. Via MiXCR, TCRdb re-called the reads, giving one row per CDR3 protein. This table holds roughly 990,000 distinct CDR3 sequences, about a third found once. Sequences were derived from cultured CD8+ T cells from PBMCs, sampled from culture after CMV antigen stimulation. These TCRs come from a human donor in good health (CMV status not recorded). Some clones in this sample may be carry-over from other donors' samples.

CDR3 nucleotides: TGTGCCAGCAGCTTGCTGGACAGTGACGTCTATGGCTACACCTTC. Translating gives CASSLLDSDVYGYTF. The chain couples TRBV5-6 to TRBJ1-2, with a possible D match to TRBD1 (6 bases). Per germline, CDR1 SGHDT and CDR2 YYEEEE. V lost 1 base to trimming and J lost 4 bases, with 14 bases between them. This CDR3 is 15 amino acids long.

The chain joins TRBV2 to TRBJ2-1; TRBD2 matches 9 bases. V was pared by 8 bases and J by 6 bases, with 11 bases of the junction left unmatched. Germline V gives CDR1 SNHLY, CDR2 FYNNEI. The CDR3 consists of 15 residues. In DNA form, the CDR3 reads TGTGCCAGCCCCATTCTAGCGGGGCAATCCAATGAGCAGTTCTTC. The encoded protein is CASPILAGQSNEQFF.

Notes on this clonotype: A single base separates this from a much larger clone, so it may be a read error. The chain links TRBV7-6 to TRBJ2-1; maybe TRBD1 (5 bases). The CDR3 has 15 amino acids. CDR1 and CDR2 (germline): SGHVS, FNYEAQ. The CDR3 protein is CTSSPGTGPYNEQFF. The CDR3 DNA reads TGTACCAGCAGCCCCGGTACAGGCCCCTACAATGAGCAGTTCTTC.

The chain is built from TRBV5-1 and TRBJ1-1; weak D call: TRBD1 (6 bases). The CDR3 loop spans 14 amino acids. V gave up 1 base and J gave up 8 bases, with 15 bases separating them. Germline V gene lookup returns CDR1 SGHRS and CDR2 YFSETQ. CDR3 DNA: TGCGCCAGCAGCTTGTGGGGGCCCGAGGGGGAAGCTTTCTTT. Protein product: CASSLWGPEGEAFF.

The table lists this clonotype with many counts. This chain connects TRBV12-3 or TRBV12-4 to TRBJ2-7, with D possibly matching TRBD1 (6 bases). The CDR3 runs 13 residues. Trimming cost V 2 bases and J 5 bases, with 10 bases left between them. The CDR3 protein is CASSLIQGHEQYV. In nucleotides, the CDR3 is TGTGCCAGCAGTTTAATACAGGGCCACGAGCAGTACGTC.

CDR3 bases: TGTGCCAGCAGCTCGGGCAGGGAGCGGCCCCAGCATTTT. This gives the protein CASSSGRERPQHF. The chain carries TRBV7-2 and TRBJ1-5, with D possibly TRBD1 on 5 matching bases. The CDR3 contains 13 residues. CDR1 SGHTA and CDR2 FQGNSA come from the germline V gene. V was pared by 4 bases and J by 9 bases, with 13 bases between.

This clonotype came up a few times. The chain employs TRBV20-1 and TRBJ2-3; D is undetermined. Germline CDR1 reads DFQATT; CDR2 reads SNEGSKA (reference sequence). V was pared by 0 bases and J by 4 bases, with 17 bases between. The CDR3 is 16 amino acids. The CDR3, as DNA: TGCAGTGCTAGAGATGAGAGGAGCATATGGGCAGATACGCAGTATTTT. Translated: CSARDERSIWADTQYF.

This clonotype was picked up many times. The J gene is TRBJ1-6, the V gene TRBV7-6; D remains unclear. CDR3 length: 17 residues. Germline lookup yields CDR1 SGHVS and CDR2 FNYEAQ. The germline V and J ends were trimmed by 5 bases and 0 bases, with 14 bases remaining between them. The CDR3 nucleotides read TGTGCCAGCAGCCAGACGAAGTCTCCCTCCTATAATTCACCCCTCCACTTT. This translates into CASSQTKSPSYNSPLHF.

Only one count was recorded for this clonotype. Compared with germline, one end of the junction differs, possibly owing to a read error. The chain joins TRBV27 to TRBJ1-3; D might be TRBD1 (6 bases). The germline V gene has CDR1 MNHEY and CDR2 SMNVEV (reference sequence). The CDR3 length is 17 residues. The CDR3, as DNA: TGTGCCAACAGTTTATGGGGGTCGGGGGGCCCCATGGACACCATATATTTT. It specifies CANSLWGSGGPMDTIYF.

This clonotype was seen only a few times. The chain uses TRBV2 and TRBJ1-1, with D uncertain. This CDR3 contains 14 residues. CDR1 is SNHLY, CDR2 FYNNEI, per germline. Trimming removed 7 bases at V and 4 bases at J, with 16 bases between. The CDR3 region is CASTPRWGGTEAFF. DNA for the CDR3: TGTGCCAGCACCCCTCGGTGGGGTGGCACTGAAGCTTTCTTT. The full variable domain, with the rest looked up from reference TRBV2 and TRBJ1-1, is EPEVTQTPSHQVTQMGQEVILRCVPISNHLYFYWYRQILGQKVEFLVSFYNNEISEKSEIFDDQFSVERPDGSNFTLKIRSTKLEDSAMYFCASTPRWGGTEAFFGQGTRLTVV.

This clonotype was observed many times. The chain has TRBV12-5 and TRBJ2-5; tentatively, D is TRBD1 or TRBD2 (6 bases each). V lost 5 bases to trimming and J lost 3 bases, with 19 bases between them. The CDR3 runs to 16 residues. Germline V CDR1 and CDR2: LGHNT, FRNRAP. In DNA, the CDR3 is TGTGCTAGTGGTCGGTGGGAGGACAGTCAGAAAGAGACCCAGTACTTC. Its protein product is CASGRWEDSQKETQYF. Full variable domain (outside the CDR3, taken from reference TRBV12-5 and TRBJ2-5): DARVTQTPRHKVTEMGQEVTMRCQPILGHNTVFWYRQTMMQGLELLAYFRNRAPLDDSGMPKDRFSAEMPDATLATLKIQPSEPRDSAVYFCASGRWEDSQKETQYFGPGTRLLVL.

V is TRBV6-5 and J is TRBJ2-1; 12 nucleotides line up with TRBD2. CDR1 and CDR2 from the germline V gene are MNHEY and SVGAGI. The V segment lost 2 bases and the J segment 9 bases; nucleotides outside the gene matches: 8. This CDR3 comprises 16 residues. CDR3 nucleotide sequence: TGTGCCAGCAGTTACGTGGCTAGCGGGGGGGCGGGTGAGCAGTTCTTC. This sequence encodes CASSYVASGGAGEQFF.

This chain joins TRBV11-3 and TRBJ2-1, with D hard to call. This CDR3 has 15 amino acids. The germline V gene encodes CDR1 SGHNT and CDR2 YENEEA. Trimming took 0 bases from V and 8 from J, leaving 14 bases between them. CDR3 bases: TGTGCCAGCAGCTTAGATCCCGGAAAAGCCCATGAGCAGTTCTTC. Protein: CASSLDPGKAHEQFF.

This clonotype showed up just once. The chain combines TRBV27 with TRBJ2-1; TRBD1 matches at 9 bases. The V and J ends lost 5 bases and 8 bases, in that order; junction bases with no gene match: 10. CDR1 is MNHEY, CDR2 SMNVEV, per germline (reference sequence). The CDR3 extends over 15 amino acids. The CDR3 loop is CASSLIYTGGDEQFF. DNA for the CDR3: TGTGCCAGCAGTCTGATTTATACAGGGGGCGATGAGCAGTTCTTC.

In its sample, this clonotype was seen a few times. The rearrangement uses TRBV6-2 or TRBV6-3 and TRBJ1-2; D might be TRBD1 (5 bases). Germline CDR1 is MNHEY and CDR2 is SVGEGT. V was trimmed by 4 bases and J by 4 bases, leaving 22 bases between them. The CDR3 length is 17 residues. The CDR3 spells CASSFVDSPSLGYGYTF. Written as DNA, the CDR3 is TGTGCCAGCAGTTTCGTAGACAGTCCTAGCCTCGGCTATGGCTACACCTTC.

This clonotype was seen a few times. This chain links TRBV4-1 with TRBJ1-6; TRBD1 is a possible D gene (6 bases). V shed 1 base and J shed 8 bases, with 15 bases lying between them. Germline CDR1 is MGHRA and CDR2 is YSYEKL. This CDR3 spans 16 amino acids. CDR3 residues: CASSQVAYREYSPLHF. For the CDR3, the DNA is TGCGCCAGCAGCCAAGTGGCTTACAGGGAATATTCACCCCTCCACTTT.

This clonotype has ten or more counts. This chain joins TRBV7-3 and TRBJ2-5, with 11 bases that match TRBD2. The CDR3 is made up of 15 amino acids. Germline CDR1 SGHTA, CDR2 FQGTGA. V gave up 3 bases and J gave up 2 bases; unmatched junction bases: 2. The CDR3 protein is CASSFGTSGQETQYF. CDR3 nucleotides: TGTGCCAGCAGCTTTGGGACTAGCGGTCAAGAGACCCAGTACTTC. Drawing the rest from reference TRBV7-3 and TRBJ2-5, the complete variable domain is GAGVSQTPSNKVTEKGKYVELRCDPISGHTALYWYRQSLGQGPEFLIYFQGTGAADDSGLPNDRFFAVRPEGSVSTLKIQRTERGDSAVYLCASSFGTSGQETQYFGPGTRLLVL.

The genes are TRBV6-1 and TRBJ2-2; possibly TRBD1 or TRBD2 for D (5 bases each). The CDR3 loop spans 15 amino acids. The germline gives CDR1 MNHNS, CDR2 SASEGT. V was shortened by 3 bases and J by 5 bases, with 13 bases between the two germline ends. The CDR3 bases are TGTGCCAGCAGTGACAGGAGCGAGGGGACCGGGGAGCTGTTTTTT. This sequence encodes CASSDRSEGTGELFF.

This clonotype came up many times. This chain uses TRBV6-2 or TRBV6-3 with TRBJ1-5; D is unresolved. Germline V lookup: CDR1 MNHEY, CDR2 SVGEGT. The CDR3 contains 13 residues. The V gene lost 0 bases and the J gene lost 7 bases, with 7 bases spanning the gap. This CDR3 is CASSYSAGQPQHF. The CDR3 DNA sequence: TGTGCCAGCAGTTACTCTGCCGGACAGCCCCAGCATTTT.

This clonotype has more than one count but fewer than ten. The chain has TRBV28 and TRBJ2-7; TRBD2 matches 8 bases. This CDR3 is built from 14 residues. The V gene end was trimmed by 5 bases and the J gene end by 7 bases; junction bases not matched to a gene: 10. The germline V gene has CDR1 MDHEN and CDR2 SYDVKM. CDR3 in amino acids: CASSHGGGPAEQYV. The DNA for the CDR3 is TGTGCCAGCAGTCATGGCGGGGGGCCTGCAGAGCAGTACGTC.

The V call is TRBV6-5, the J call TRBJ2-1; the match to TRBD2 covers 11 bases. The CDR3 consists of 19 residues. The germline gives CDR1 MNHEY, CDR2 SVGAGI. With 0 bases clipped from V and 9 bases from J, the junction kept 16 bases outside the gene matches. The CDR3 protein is CASSYSYGVVAGGLIEQFF. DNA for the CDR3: TGTGCCAGCAGTTACTCTTATGGGGTCGTAGCGGGGGGGCTCATTGAGCAGTTCTTC.

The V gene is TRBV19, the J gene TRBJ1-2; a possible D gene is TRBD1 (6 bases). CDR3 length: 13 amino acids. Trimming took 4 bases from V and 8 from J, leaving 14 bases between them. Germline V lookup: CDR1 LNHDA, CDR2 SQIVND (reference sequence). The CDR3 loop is CASSNGQFRGYTF. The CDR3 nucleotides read TGTGCCAGTAGTAATGGACAGTTCCGGGGCTACACCTTC.

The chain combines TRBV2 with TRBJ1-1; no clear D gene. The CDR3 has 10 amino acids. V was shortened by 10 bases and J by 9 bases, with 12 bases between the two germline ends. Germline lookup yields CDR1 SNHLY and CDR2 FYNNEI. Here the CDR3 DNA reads TGTGCCACCTGGAAGTCAAAAGCTTTCTTT. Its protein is CATWKSKAFF.

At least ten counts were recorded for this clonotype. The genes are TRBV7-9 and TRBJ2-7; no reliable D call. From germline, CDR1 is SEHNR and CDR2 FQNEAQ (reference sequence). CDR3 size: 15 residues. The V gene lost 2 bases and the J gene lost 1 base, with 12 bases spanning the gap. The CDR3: CASSLSPGDSYEQYV. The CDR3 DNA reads TGTGCCAGCAGCTTAAGCCCCGGAGATTCCTACGAGCAGTACGTC.

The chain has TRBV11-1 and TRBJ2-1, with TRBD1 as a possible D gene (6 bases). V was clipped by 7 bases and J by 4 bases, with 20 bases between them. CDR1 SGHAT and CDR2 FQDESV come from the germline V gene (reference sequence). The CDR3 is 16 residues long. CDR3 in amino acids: CASNKNRDTKYNEQFF. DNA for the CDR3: TGTGCCAGCAACAAGAACCGGGACACAAAATACAATGAGCAGTTCTTC.

CDR3 in amino acids: CASSSLRGEETQYF. The CDR3, as DNA: TGTGCCAGCAGCTCCCTGCGGGGGGAAGAGACCCAGTACTTC. The chain is built from TRBV7-6 and TRBJ2-5; the match to TRBD2 covers 8 bases. The CDR3 covers 14 residues. Germline V lookup: CDR1 SGHVS, CDR2 FNYEAQ. V shed 4 bases, J shed 3 bases, and the junction held 4 bases outside the gene matches.

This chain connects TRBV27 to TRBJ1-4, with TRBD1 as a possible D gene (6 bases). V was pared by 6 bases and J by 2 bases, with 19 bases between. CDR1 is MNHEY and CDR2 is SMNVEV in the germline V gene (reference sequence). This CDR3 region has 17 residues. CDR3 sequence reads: CASRTGRPGYTNEKLFF. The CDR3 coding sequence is TGTGCCAGCAGGACAGGCCGGCCTGGGTATACTAATGAAAAACTGTTTTTT.

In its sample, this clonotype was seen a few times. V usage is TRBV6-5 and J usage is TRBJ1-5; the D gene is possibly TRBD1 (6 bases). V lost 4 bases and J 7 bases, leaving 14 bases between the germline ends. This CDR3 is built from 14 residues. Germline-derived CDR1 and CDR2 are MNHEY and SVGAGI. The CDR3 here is CASSLIRGGQPQHF. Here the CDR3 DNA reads TGTGCCAGCAGTTTAATCAGGGGAGGACAGCCCCAGCATTTT.

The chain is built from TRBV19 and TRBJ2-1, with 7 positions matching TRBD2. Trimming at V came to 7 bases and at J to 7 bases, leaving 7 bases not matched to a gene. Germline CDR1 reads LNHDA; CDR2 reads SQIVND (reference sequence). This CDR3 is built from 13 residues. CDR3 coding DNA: TGTGCCAGTACCCGGGACTACACGAATGAGCAGTTCTTC. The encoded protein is CASTRDYTNEQFF. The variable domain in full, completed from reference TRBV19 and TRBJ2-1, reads DGGITQSPKYLFRKEGQNVTLSCEQNLNHDAMYWYRQDPGQGLRLIYYSQIVNDFQKGDIAEGYSVSREKKESFPLTVTSAQKNPTAFYLCASTRDYTNEQFFGPGTRLTVL.

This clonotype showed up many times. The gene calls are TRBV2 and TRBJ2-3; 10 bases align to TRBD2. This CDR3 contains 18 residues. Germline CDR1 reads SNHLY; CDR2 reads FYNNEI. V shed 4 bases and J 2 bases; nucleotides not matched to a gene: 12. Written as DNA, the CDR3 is TGTGCCAGCAGTGTGGTAGCGGGGGGCCTTCTTGACACAGATACGCAGTATTTT. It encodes CASSVVAGGLLDTDTQYF.